This T cell receptor beta chain was identified in a study of T-cell memory formation after mild COVID-19 (dated by TCRdb to 2020 to 2022). Background on the whole study: Most TCR sequence clusters were specific to one of the two donors. In a couple of donors, T-cell clones that expanded and contracted after mild COVID-19 were followed by sequencing TCRalpha and TCRbeta repertoires longitudinally. The cohort was made up of two young adult volunteers, one female and one male, who were previously healthy. The paper's findings and limits, for the study overall: Clones that contracted from day 15 to 85 showed balanced CD4/CD8 phenotypes, whereas a second wave of clones that expanded from day 15 to 37 leaned towards CD4+. Some responding clones were detected in pre-infection memory, suggesting pre-existing cross-reactive memory T cells joined the SARS-CoV-2 response. Contracting CD4+ clones turned up mainly in the CM and EM memory subsets, whereas EMRA was where CD8+ clones were enriched. The study covered only two mild cases, and larger cohorts including severe cases with pre-infection samples were considered necessary. SARS-CoV-2 specificity was not confirmed for the second-wave clones peaking on day 37.

The sequencing machine was an Illumina NovaSeq 6000. TCRalpha and TCRbeta cDNA libraries were constructed by 5'RACE with constant-segment primers, with sample barcodes and unique molecular identifiers being introduced. Trizol reagent was used to extract RNA from every sample. The libraries were amplified in two PCR steps, and the second step added a second sample barcode and Illumina TruSeq adapters. Sequencing of the libraries was done on an Illumina NovaSeq, producing 2 x 150 bp paired-end reads. The authors' pipeline ran thus. Reads were demultiplexed and collapsed into UMI-guided consensus sequences with migec v1.2.7. Using mixcr v2.1.11, UMI consensuses were aligned to TRA and TRB V and J templates and then assembled into clonotypes. Expanded or contracted clonotypes were those called significant by both edgeR and NoisET, with noise models trained on biological replicates. For edgeR calls, the cutoffs were a false discovery rate-adjusted p below 0.01 and a log2 fold-change threshold of 1. As an exploratory analysis of dynamics, max-normalized trajectories of the 1000 most abundant clonotypes were examined with PCA combined with hierarchical clustering. Separately sequenced CD4+ and CD8+ repertoires were used to assign a CD4 or CD8 phenotype to each responding clone. TCRdb applied fastp at Q25 and MiXCR to the public reads, then kept only in-frame beta chains. Each CDR3 protein appears once, grouped with its most common genes and DNA. These V and J calls derive from TCRdb rather than the authors' analysis. This sample is represented by 85,000 to 130,000 distinct CDR3 sequences; roughly 12% of them were singletons. The ten largest account for more than 25% of the sample.

Deletion took 9 bases off V and 2 bases off J, with a span of 7 bases between the germline ends. CDR3 length: 11 amino acids, cysteine to phenylalanine. CDR3 DNA is the only sequence kept; it has 33 bases, read in frame from the first base. CDR1 ENHRY and CDR2 SYGVKD are derived from the germline V gene. This clonotype has at least ten counts. The antigen it binds to is not known. No per-base quality is available; no much larger clone lies one base away. PBMCs were isolated by Ficoll-Paque density gradient centrifugation. Sequencing was carried out using PBMCs or a T cell subset sorted from them (not recorded which). The sequence links TRBV10-3 to TRBJ2-5, and possibly TRBD1, on 6 matching bases. The TCR originated in an adult woman who had mild COVID-19 (a few samples of this study predate the infection). The sample titles of this study are shuffled in the database, so cell type and time point are left out; the donor was told from shared clones. The DNA sequence is as follows: TGTGCCATGAGGGGGCAAGAGACCCAGTACTTC. This translates into CAMRGQETQYF.